Listed below are T cell receptor beta chains from one sample, sequenced in a study of shared clonotypes between healthy human individuals. Sequencing used immunoSEQ multiplex PCR; TCRdb keeps in-frame clones, though not all of them. The sample includes some 2,000,000 clones, almost 96% of them seen just once. The sequenced material came from naive CD4+ T cells sorted from blood. The receptor set was obtained from a man between 18 and 29 years old in good health. Both conserved end residues are part of each CDR3. A D gene is named only where the DNA matches it firmly. Clone size is not always given. Where it is, it says once, few, many or a class for expanded clones.

J gene | V gene | clone size | D gene | CDR3 protein | CDR3 DNA
TRBJ1-2 | TRBV6-6 | - | - | CASSRQGNYGYTF | TGTGCCAGCAGTCGCCAGGGGAACTATGGCTACACCTTC
TRBJ1-2 | TRBV9 | - | - | CASSVVQNYGYTF | TGTGCCAGCAGCGTAGTTCAGAACTATGGCTACACCTTC
TRBJ1-1 | TRBV10-2 | once | TRBD1 | CASSGKGAINTEAFF | TGCGCCAGCAGTGGGAAGGGGGCGATAAACACTGAAGCTTTCTTT
TRBJ1-4 | TRBV5-4 | - | - | CASSLGVGTNEKLFF | TGTGCCAGCAGCTTGGGCGTGGGGACTAATGAAAAACTGTTTTTT
TRBJ1-1 | TRBV2 | - | - | CAIGPEAFF | TGTGCAATAGGGCCCGAAGCTTTCTTT
TRBJ2-5 | TRBV7-9 | - | - | CASSAVLGLGEQETQYF | TGTGCCAGTTCGGCCGTACTAGGATTGGGGGAACAAGAGACCCAGTACTTC
TRBJ1-3 | TRBV5-4 | - | - | CASSLAGGAGNTIYF | TGTGCCAGCAGCTTGGCCGGGGGTGCGGGAAACACCATATATTTT
TRBJ1-5 | TRBV28 | few | - | CASSLSGLNQPQHF | TGTGCCAGCAGTTTATCGGGTCTCAATCAGCCCCAGCATTTT
TRBJ1-2 | TRBV5-5 | - | TRBD1 | CASSWAVTGIYGYTF | TGTGCCAGCAGCTGGGCTGTGACAGGGATTTATGGCTACACCTTC
TRBJ2-7 | TRBV19 | - | TRBD2 | CASRASGTSGRSSYEQYF | TGTGCCAGTAGGGCCTCCGGGACTAGCGGGAGAAGCTCCTACGAGCAGTACTTC
TRBJ2-7 | TRBV14 | - | - | CASSLSGQSPSYEQYF | TGTGCCAGCAGCCTCTCCGGACAGAGCCCTTCCTACGAGCAGTACTTC
TRBJ1-1 | TRBV29-1 | - | - | CSARDTNTEAFF | TGCAGCGCCCGGGACACGAACACTGAAGCTTTCTTT
TRBJ1-1 | TRBV29-1 | few | - | CSVAGPTDTEAFF | TGCAGCGTAGCCGGGCCTACTGACACTGAAGCTTTCTTT
TRBJ2-1 | TRBV11-3 | once | - | CASSLGTGYNEQFF | TGTGCCAGCAGCTTAGGGACGGGGTACAATGAGCAGTTCTTC
TRBJ2-5 | TRBV5-4 | once | TRBD2 | CASSLGEVAGGRQETQYF | TGTGCCAGCAGCTTGGGAGAGGTAGCGGGGGGGCGGCAAGAGACCCAGTACTTC
TRBJ1-6 | TRBV10-1 | - | - | CASSAGRSNSPLHF | TGCGCCAGCAGTGCCGGGCGGTCCAATTCACCCCTCCACTTT
TRBJ2-1 | TRBV7-9 | - | - | CASSLGHSNEQFF | TGTGCCAGCAGCTTAGGTCACTCCAATGAGCAGTTCTTC
TRBJ2-3 | TRBV4-1 | - | - | CASRLKLAGTDTQYF | TGCGCCAGCAGACTAAAGCTTGCTGGCACAGATACGCAGTATTTT
TRBJ2-1 | TRBV9 | - | - | CASSVAGTFYNEQFF | TGTGCCAGCAGCGTAGCAGGGACCTTCTACAATGAGCAGTTCTTC
TRBJ2-5 | TRBV2 | - | - | CASRDETQYF | TGTGCCAGCAGGGATGAGACCCAGTACTTC
TRBJ2-3 | TRBV4-3 | once | - | CASSHPPREMADTQYF | TGCGCCAGCAGCCATCCGCCTCGGGAAATGGCAGATACGCAGTATTTT